This T cell receptor (beta chain) derives from a study of blood T cell repertoires in COVID-19. Assay: immunoSEQ multiplex PCR; the TCRdb copy retains only in-frame clones and omits some. The sample has approximately 100,000 clones; approximately 86% are singletons. Germline V gene sequence: CDR1 SGHRS, CDR2 YFSETQ. The CDR3 is 14 amino acids. The V and J ends lost 0 bases and 4 bases respectively, with 8 bases between them. The chain carries TRBV5-1 and TRBJ1-3; D gene ambiguous. Sequenced sample: PBMCs or T cells enriched from blood (not recorded which). The TCR originated in a woman in her forties or fifties who had recovered from COVID-19. DNA for the CDR3: TGCGCCAGCAGCTTGGACGAGCACGGAAACACCATATATTTT. Protein sequence: CASSLDEHGNTIYF.